The present entry profiles one T cell receptor beta chain with its context. Its antigen is unknown. Per germline, CDR1 MDHEN and CDR2 SYDVKM. This CDR3 has 16 residues. Trimming removed 2 bases at V and 4 bases at J, with 17 bases between. A second PCR of 7 to 11 cycles used a sample-barcoded 5' primer and a J-beta primer mix. Using its own MiXCR run on the 5' RACE reads, TCRdb lists one record per CDR3 protein. This table has roughly 800,000 distinct CDR3 sequences, 58% appearing once. This sample is part of a study of blood T cells in healthy people across ages. Notes on the study in general: Among long-lived donors, naive CD4+ cells were more numerous and diversity higher than in aged donors.

It was around 10 milliliters of peripheral blood that were drawn from each donor. Sequenced sample: blood. This TCR derives from a man younger than 45 in good health. V and J are TRBV28 and TRBJ1-2; D ambiguous. For the CDR3, the DNA is TGTGCCAGCAGTTTAGGTTGGCGGTGGCAACTCTATGGCTACACCTTC. Residues: CASSLGWRWQLYGYTF.